These 18 T cell receptor beta chains originate from one sample sequenced in a study of blood T cells in healthy people across ages. Together with a sample-barcoded 5' primer, a J-beta primer mix was included in a second PCR lasting roughly 6 to 12 cycles. From the 5' RACE reads, TCRdb called clonotypes with MiXCR, one entry per CDR3 protein. Of approximately 1,700,000 distinct CDR3 sequences in the sample, roughly two fifths were seen once. Sequenced material: blood. These receptors came from a human donor in good health.

This clonotype occurred a few times. The chain has TRBV4-3 and TRBJ2-4; D is perhaps TRBD1 (6 bases). V lost 0 bases to trimming and J lost 7 bases, with 13 bases between them. CDR1 is LGHNA and CDR2 is YSLEER in the germline V gene. The CDR3 covers 15 residues. The CDR3 sequence is CASSQDPGDRNIQYF. For the CDR3, the DNA is TGCGCCAGCAGCCAAGACCCAGGGGATCGGAACATTCAGTACTTC.

The chain couples TRBV9 to TRBJ1-6; 8 nucleotides match TRBD1. This CDR3 has 14 residues. The V and J ends lost 4 bases and 11 bases, in that order; junction bases with no gene match: 8. CDR1 and CDR2 from the germline V gene are SGDLS and YYNGEE. CDR3 sequence reads: CASSPGQGLTPLHF. In DNA form, the CDR3 reads TGTGCCAGCAGCCCCGGACAGGGTTTAACACCCCTCCACTTT.

The gene calls are TRBV20-1 and TRBJ1-1, with D uncertain. Germline loops: CDR1 DFQATT, CDR2 SNEGSKA (reference sequence). This CDR3 comprises 12 residues. The V end was cut by 4 bases, the J end by 5 bases, with 11 bases between. The CDR3 here is CSAKLLGTEAFF. The CDR3 coding sequence is TGCAGTGCTAAATTACTTGGGACTGAAGCTTTCTTT.

The chain employs TRBV20-1 and TRBJ1-1; 7 positions agree with TRBD1. Germline loops: CDR1 DFQATT, CDR2 SNEGSKA (reference sequence). The CDR3 has 14 amino acids. The ends lost 4 bases at V and 4 bases at J; junction bases unmatched: 9. The DNA of the CDR3 is TGCAGTGCTAACAGGGGTCTGGAGGGCACTGAAGCTTTCTTT. This gives the protein CSANRGLEGTEAFF.

The CDR3 sequence is CASSGQSGKETQYF. The CDR3 nucleotides are TGTGCCAGCAGCGGACAGTCGGGTAAAGAGACCCAGTACTTC. This chain links TRBV9 with TRBJ2-5; D may be TRBD1 (5 bases). Trimming pared 3 bases from V and 3 bases from J, leaving 12 bases between. Germline V gene lookup returns CDR1 SGDLS and CDR2 YYNGEE. The CDR3 is 14 amino acids.

The sample holds a few counts of this clonotype. The V call is TRBV6-5, the J call TRBJ2-3; the D is unclear. Trimming removed 4 bases from V and 0 bases from J, with 11 bases in between. This CDR3 is 15 amino acids long. Germline V CDR1 and CDR2: MNHEY, SVGAGI. The CDR3 sequence: CASSSPLDSTDTQYF. DNA of the CDR3: TGTGCCAGCAGTTCCCCCCTGGACAGCACAGATACGCAGTATTTT.

The V call is TRBV3-1, the J call TRBJ1-5, with TRBD1 matching over 8 bases. Germline V gene sequence: CDR1 LGHDT, CDR2 YNNKEL (reference sequence). CDR3 size: 15 residues. V was pared by 9 bases and J by 5 bases, with 12 bases of the junction left unmatched. CDR3 nucleotide sequence: TGTGCCAGTAGCGCCGACAGGGGAGGGGATCAGCCCCAGCATTTT. Translating it yields CASSADRGGDQPQHF.

V usage is TRBV20-1 and J usage is TRBJ1-5, with D maybe TRBD1 (6 bases). This CDR3 region has 14 residues. From germline, CDR1 is DFQATT and CDR2 SNEGSKA (reference sequence). Trimming cost V 0 bases and J 3 bases, with 9 bases left between them. The CDR3, as DNA: TGCAGTGCTAGAGATCAGGGGAACAATCAGCCCCAGCATTTT. Protein: CSARDQGNNQPQHF.

The chain has TRBV29-1 and TRBJ1-2; 7 bases map to TRBD1. This CDR3 has 14 amino acids. The ends lost 4 bases at V and 0 bases at J; junction bases unmatched: 5. In germline, CDR1 is SQVTM, CDR2 ANQGSEA. As DNA, the CDR3 is TGCAGCGTTGGACAGGGTTTGTCTAACTATGGCTACACCTTC. Encoded protein: CSVGQGLSNYGYTF.

The J gene is TRBJ2-7, the V gene TRBV5-1, with D perhaps TRBD2 (5 bases). Trimming shortened V by 2 bases and J by 3 bases, and 12 bases separated the two germline ends. CDR1 and CDR2 (germline): SGHRS, YFSETQ. The CDR3 length is 14 residues. Here the CDR3 DNA reads TGCGCCAGCAGCTTAGGACTTAAGGACTACGAGCAGTACTTC. Translating gives CASSLGLKDYEQYF.

This chain uses TRBV18 with TRBJ2-1; either TRBD1 or TRBD2 may fit D (5 bases each). The CDR3 is 14 amino acids. Germline V gene data show CDR1 as KGHSH and CDR2 as LQKENI. Trimming shortened V by 9 bases and J by 6 bases, and 18 bases separated the two germline ends. CDR3 sequence reads: CASSYRRAPNEQFF. CDR3 DNA: TGTGCCAGTTCCTACAGGCGGGCCCCCAATGAGCAGTTCTTC.

V is TRBV7-9 and J is TRBJ2-6, with D hard to call. The V end lost 7 bases, the J end lost 4 bases, and 11 bases lay between the germline ends. The CDR3 spans 14 residues. The germline CDR1 and CDR2 sequences are SEHNR and FQNEAQ (reference sequence). In DNA, the CDR3 is TGTGCCAGCAACACCGCCTCCGGGGCCAACGTCCTGACTTTC. Amino acids: CASNTASGANVLTF. The whole variable domain, remainder taken from reference TRBV7-9 and TRBJ2-6, is DTGVSQNPRHKITKRGQNVTFRCDPISEHNRLYWYRQTLGQGPEFLTYFQNEAQLEKSRLLSDRFSAERPKGSFSTLEIQRTEQGDSAMYLCASNTASGANVLTFGAGSRLTVL.

This clonotype has just a few counts. The CDR3: CASRLKVGDLSFYGYTF. CDR3 coding DNA: TGTGCCAGCAGGTTAAAGGTTGGGGACCTAAGCTTCTATGGCTACACCTTC. V usage is TRBV7-2 and J usage is TRBJ1-2; D possibly corresponds to TRBD1 (5 bases). V was trimmed by 6 bases and J by 4 bases, leaving 24 bases between them. Germline values: CDR1 SGHTA, CDR2 FQGNSA. CDR3 size: 17 residues.

V is TRBV2 and J is TRBJ1-5, with D possibly matching TRBD1 (5 bases). V lost 4 bases and J 6 bases, leaving 16 bases between the germline ends. This CDR3 contains 15 residues. CDR1 and CDR2 (germline): SNHLY, FYNNEI. CDR3 region: CASSVAGPRIQPQHF. CDR3 in DNA: TGTGCCAGCAGTGTGGCAGGGCCGAGGATTCAGCCCCAGCATTTT.

This clonotype was observed a few times. Just one base apart from a much larger clone, this may be a read error. The chain couples TRBV2 to TRBJ1-2; 8 bases match TRBD1. Germline trimming cut 2 bases from V and 3 bases from J; bases unmatched to any gene: 2. CDR1 and CDR2 (germline): SNHLY, FYNNEI. The CDR3 extends over 14 amino acids. This chain's CDR3 is CASSEQGADYGYTF. CDR3 coding DNA: TGTGCCAGCAGTGAACAGGGGGCTGACTATGGCTACACCTTC.

This clonotype has ten or more counts. The chain combines TRBV29-1 with TRBJ2-5, with D hard to call. This CDR3 contains 14 residues. The germline V gene has CDR1 SQVTM and CDR2 ANQGSEA. Between the trimmed V and J ends, which lost 4 bases and 4 bases, there was a span of 16 bases. Here the CDR3 reads CSVVKSRIGETQYF. In DNA form, the CDR3 reads TGCAGCGTTGTTAAGAGTCGTATCGGAGAGACCCAGTACTTC.

The V and J genes are TRBV5-1 and TRBJ2-5; no reliable D call. V shed 6 bases and J shed 5 bases, with 11 bases lying between them. Germline-derived CDR1 and CDR2 are SGHRS and YFSETQ. This CDR3 region has 12 residues. The CDR3 region has the DNA TGCGCCAGCACCCAGACTGGGGAGACCCAGTACTTC. Protein product: CASTQTGETQYF.

This rearrangement joins TRBV12-3 or TRBV12-4 to TRBJ2-1, with D tentatively TRBD2 (6 bases). The CDR3 totals 13 residues. The V gene lost 4 bases and the J gene lost 13 bases, with 17 bases spanning the gap. DNA for the CDR3: TGTGCCAGCAGTTCCTCGGACTATCTCCTCCAGTTCTTC. Protein sequence: CASSSSDYLLQFF.